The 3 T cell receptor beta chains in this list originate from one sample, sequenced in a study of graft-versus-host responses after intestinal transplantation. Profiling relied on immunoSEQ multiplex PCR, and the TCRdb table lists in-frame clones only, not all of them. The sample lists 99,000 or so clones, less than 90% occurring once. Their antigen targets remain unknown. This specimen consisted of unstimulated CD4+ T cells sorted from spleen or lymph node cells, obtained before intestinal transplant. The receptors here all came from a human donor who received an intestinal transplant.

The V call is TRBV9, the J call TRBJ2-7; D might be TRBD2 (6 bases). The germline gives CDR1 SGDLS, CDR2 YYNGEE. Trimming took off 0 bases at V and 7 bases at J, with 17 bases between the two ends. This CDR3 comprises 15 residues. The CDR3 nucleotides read TGTGCCAGCAGCGTAGGTGGCGGGACCCCCAGGGAGCAGTACTTC. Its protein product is CASSVGGGTPREQYF.

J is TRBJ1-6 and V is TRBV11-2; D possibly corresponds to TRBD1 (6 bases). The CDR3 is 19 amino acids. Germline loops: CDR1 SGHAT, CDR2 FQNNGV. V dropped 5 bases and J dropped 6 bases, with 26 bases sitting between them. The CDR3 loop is CASSQKGGQGTHFNSPLHF. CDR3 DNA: TGTGCCAGCAGCCAAAAAGGGGGGCAGGGGACCCACTTTAATTCACCCCTCCACTTT.

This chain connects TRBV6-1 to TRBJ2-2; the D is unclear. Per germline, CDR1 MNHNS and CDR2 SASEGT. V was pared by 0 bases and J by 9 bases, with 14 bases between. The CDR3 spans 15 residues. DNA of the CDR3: TGTGCCAGCAGTGAAGCGGCACTATGGAGCAGGGAGCTGTTTTTT. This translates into CASSEAALWSRELFF.